The sequence of this T cell receptor (beta chain) was determined in a study of shared clonotypes between healthy human individuals. The study, taken as a whole, reports: Rarefaction exposed incomplete sorted-subset sequencing despite large depth.

Assay execution took place at the deep level. Per the original data handling: ImmunoSEQ output held junction-only sequences without quality scores, so filtering differed. Only in-frame clones appear in the TCRdb table, and some are missing; sequencing was by immunoSEQ multiplex PCR. V, J and clone size derive from that table, while D and trimming were established from the DNA sequence. The sample consists of about 1.5 million clones, 98% of them appearing once. With V trimmed by 0 bases and J by 6 bases, 4 bases remained unmatched. Germline lookup yields CDR1 GTSNPN and CDR2 SVGIG (reference sequence). This CDR3 comprises 14 residues. Notes on this clone: Its antigen is not known.

This chain joins TRBV30 and TRBJ2-1; 8 bases agree with TRBD2. The sequenced sample was naive CD4+ T cells sorted from blood. Regarding subset: CD45RA+ positively selected. The clonotype originates from a man under 40 in good health. The CDR3 nucleotides are TGTGCCTGGAGTGTACGGAGCGGGAGCAATGAGCAGTTCTTC. Translation gives CAWSVRSGSNEQFF.